Listed here are 3 T cell receptor beta chains from one sample, sequenced in a study of cytomegalovirus exposure and HLA in healthy donors. The study ran its PCR with 60 Vbeta and 13 Jbeta primers. Sequencing was performed with immunoSEQ multiplex PCR; in TCRdb, only in-frame clones are kept and a portion is missing. The repertoire includes roughly 160,000 clones, around 80% of them detected once, and 1% sits in the top ten. Sequencing was performed on PBMCs. The receptor set was obtained from a woman between 50 and 59 years old in good health and CMV-seropositive.

This clone was detected a few times. This chain uses TRBV6-1 with TRBJ2-5, with 9 bases fitting TRBD1. V lost 0 bases and J lost 7; bases outside the gene matches: 12. From germline, CDR1 is MNHNS and CDR2 SASEGT. The CDR3 loop spans 17 amino acids. The CDR3 reads CASSEALEGQGVGTQYF. DNA of the CDR3: TGTGCCAGCAGTGAAGCGCTGGAGGGACAGGGAGTGGGGACCCAGTACTTC.

In its sample, this clone was seen a few times. V gene TRBV19 combines with J gene TRBJ2-7; D is possibly TRBD1 (8 bases). The CDR3 has 14 residues. The germline V gene has CDR1 LNHDA and CDR2 SQIVND (reference sequence). The V end lost 3 bases, the J end lost 5 bases, and 14 bases lay between the germline ends. The CDR3 coding sequence is TGTGCCAGTAGTATCGGACAGGGAGGGAACGAGCAGTACTTC. This encodes CASSIGQGGNEQYF.

V usage is TRBV7-2 and J usage is TRBJ2-1; 9 positions match TRBD2. Germline CDR1 SGHTA, CDR2 FQGNSA. Unmatched junction bases numbered 2, after V lost 1 base and J lost 4 bases. This CDR3 region has 15 residues. The CDR3 here is CASSLVAGVYNEQFF. DNA for the CDR3: TGTGCCAGCAGCTTAGTAGCGGGAGTGTACAATGAGCAGTTCTTC. Complete variable domain (other parts from reference TRBV7-2 and TRBJ2-1): GAGVSQSPSNKVTEKGKDVELRCDPISGHTALYWYRQSLGQGLEFLIYFQGNSAPDKSGLPSDRFSAERTGGSVSTLTIQRTQQEDSAVYLCASSLVAGVYNEQFFGPGTRLTVL.